This TCR beta chain was obtained from a study of beta chain features in type 1 diabetes. From germline, CDR1 is SNHLY and CDR2 FYNNEI. The CDR3 loop spans 13 amino acids. V shed 6 bases, J shed 4 bases, and the junction held 4 bases outside the gene matches. TCRB transcripts that were expressed got sequenced, as all of the isolated RNA had been reverse transcribed. Clones were read by immunoSEQ multiplex PCR, and TCRdb kept only the in-frame ones, dropping some. The sample includes 300,000 to 450,000 clones, around a fifth of them seen just once. This sequence originates from a woman between 18 and 29 years old in good health. The sequenced sample consisted of naive CD4+ T cells from blood. This chain uses TRBV2 with TRBJ2-5; TRBD2 matches at 8 bases. Here the CDR3 DNA reads TGTGCCAGCAGACGGACTAGCTTAGAGACCCAGTACTTC. Translating gives CASRRTSLETQYF.